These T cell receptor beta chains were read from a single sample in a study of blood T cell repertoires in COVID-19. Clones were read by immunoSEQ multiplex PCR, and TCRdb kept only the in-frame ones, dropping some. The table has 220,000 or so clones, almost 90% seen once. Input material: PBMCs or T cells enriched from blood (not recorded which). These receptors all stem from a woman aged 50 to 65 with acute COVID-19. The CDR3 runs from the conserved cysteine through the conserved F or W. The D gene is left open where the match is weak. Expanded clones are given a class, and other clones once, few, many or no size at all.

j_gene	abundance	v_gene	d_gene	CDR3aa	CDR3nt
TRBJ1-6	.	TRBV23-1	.	CASSQSHRVDNSPLHF	TGCGCCAGCAGTCAATCCCACAGGGTCGATAATTCACCCCTCCACTTT
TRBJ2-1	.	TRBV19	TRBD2	CASTDSGKINEQFF	TGTGCCAGTACCGATAGCGGGAAAATCAATGAGCAGTTCTTC
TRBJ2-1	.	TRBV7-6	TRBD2	CASSSPVNSGLGQFF	TGTGCCAGCAGCTCACCCGTCAATAGCGGGCTAGGGCAGTTCTTC
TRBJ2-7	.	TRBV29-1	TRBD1	CSVRQGAIPNEQYF	TGCAGCGTCCGACAGGGGGCAATCCCTAACGAGCAGTACTTC
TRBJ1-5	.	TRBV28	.	CASSLGHYSNQPQHF	TGTGCCAGCAGTTTAGGACATTATAGCAATCAGCCCCAGCATTTT
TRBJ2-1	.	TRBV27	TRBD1	CASRRLGTGAVDEQFF	TGTGCCAGCAGGAGACTAGGGACAGGGGCCGTGGATGAGCAGTTCTTC
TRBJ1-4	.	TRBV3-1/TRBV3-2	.	CASSQEGGGEKLFF	TGTGCCAGCAGCCAAGAAGGTGGAGGCGAAAAACTGTTTTTT
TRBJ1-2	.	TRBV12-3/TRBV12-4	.	CASSPRNYGYTF	TGTGCCAGCAGTCCCCGGAACTATGGCTACACCTTC
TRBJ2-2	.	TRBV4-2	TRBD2	CASSQPAGAGELFF	TGTGCCAGCAGCCAACCCGCGGGGGCCGGGGAGCTGTTTTTT
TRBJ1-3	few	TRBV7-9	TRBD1	CASSLGPGQGARGNTIYF	TGTGCCAGCAGCTTAGGTCCGGGACAGGGGGCGCGAGGAAACACCATATATTTT
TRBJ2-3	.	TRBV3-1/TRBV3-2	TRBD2	CASSQAGLAGVGTDTQYF	TGTGCCAGCAGCCAAGCGGGGCTAGCGGGAGTCGGGACAGATACGCAGTATTTT
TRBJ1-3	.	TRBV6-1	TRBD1	CASSAPGQPDSGNTIYF	TGTGCCAGCAGTGCACCGGGACAGCCAGACTCTGGAAACACCATATATTTT
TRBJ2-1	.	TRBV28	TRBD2	CASRSVTSGDYNEQFF	TGTGCCAGCAGATCTGTGACTAGCGGCGACTACAATGAGCAGTTCTTC